Below, 7 T cell receptor beta chains from the same sample are listed, as sequenced in a study of T cells in localized non-small cell lung cancer. TCRdb keeps only in-frame clones here, not all; method: immunoSEQ multiplex PCR. This sample has 25,000 to 30,000 clones, with roughly 90% found just once. The sample here was peripheral blood mononuclear cells, taken before any cancer treatment. These receptors were taken from a woman aged 40-70 years with stage III lung adenocarcinoma.

CDR3 loop: CASSWGRDRNEKLFF. The CDR3 DNA reads as TGTGCCAGCAGCTGGGGACGGGACAGAAATGAAAAACTGTTTTTT. The chain is built from TRBV5-4 and TRBJ1-4; 7 bases map to TRBD1. The CDR3 extends over 15 amino acids. Germline V gene sequence: CDR1 SGHNT, CDR2 YYREEE (reference sequence). The V and J ends lost 3 bases and 5 bases, in that order; junction bases with no gene match: 7. The full variable domain, rest sourced from reference TRBV5-4 and TRBJ1-4, is ETGVTQSPTHLIKTRGQQVTLRCSSQSGHNTVSWYQQALGQGPQFIFQYYREEENGRGNFPPRFSGLQFPNYSSELNVNALELDDSALYLCASSWGRDRNEKLFFGSGTQLSVL.

This chain joins TRBV7-9 and TRBJ2-1; TRBD1 is a possible D gene (5 bases). With 5 bases removed from V and 3 bases from J, the gap between germline ends came to 14 bases. This CDR3 has 15 amino acids. Germline V gives CDR1 SEHNR, CDR2 FQNEAQ (reference sequence). The CDR3 sequence: CASSPTGSNYNEQFF. CDR3 DNA sequence: TGTGCCAGCAGCCCAACAGGCTCCAACTACAATGAGCAGTTCTTC.

V is TRBV6-1 and J is TRBJ2-5; 9 positions match TRBD1. This CDR3 is built from 14 residues. With V trimmed by 6 bases and J by 6 bases, 8 bases remained unmatched. The germline gives CDR1 MNHNS, CDR2 SASEGT. The CDR3 coding sequence is TGTGCCAGCAGACCTACAGGGGGCGGGAAGACCCAGTACTTC. Translated, it gives CASRPTGGGKTQYF.

The chain is built from TRBV18 and TRBJ1-1; no definite D call. V gave up 1 base and J gave up 1 base, with 4 bases separating them. The CDR3 is 13 amino acids. CDR1 is KGHSH and CDR2 is LQKENI in the germline V gene. The CDR3 region has the DNA TGTGCCAGCTCACCACAGGGGAACACTGAAGCTTTCTTT. Protein product: CASSPQGNTEAFF. Supplemented by reference TRBV18 and TRBJ1-1, the full variable domain reads NAGVMQNPRHLVRRRGQEARLRCSPMKGHSHVYWYRQLPEEGLKFMVYLQKENIIDESGMPKERFSAEFPKEGPSILRIQQVVRGDSAAYFCASSPQGNTEAFFGQGTRLTVV.

J is TRBJ1-1 and V is TRBV5-4; D not certain. The V end lost 0 bases, the J end lost 0 bases, and 9 bases lay between the germline ends. This CDR3 has 15 residues. CDR1 and CDR2 from the germline V gene are SGHNT and YYREEE (reference sequence). CDR3 DNA: TGTGCCAGCAGCTTGGGCGCCACCTTGAACACTGAAGCTTTCTTT. Protein sequence: CASSLGATLNTEAFF.

V gene TRBV7-3 combines with J gene TRBJ1-6; D is possibly TRBD1 (6 bases). The length of the CDR3 is 14 residues. V was pared by 2 bases and J by 7 bases, with 9 bases between. Per germline, CDR1 SGHTA and CDR2 FQGTGA. This CDR3 reads CASSLGTQNSPLHF. CDR3 coding DNA: TGTGCCAGCAGCTTAGGGACACAAAATTCACCCCTCCACTTT.

The chain is built from TRBV6-1 and TRBJ2-2, with no clear D. V gave up 6 bases and J gave up 6 bases, with 8 bases separating them. The length of the CDR3 is 12 residues. CDR1 and CDR2 from the germline V gene are MNHNS and SASEGT. This CDR3 reads CASRPGPGELFF. The CDR3 coding sequence is TGTGCCAGCAGGCCGGGTCCCGGGGAGCTGTTTTTT.